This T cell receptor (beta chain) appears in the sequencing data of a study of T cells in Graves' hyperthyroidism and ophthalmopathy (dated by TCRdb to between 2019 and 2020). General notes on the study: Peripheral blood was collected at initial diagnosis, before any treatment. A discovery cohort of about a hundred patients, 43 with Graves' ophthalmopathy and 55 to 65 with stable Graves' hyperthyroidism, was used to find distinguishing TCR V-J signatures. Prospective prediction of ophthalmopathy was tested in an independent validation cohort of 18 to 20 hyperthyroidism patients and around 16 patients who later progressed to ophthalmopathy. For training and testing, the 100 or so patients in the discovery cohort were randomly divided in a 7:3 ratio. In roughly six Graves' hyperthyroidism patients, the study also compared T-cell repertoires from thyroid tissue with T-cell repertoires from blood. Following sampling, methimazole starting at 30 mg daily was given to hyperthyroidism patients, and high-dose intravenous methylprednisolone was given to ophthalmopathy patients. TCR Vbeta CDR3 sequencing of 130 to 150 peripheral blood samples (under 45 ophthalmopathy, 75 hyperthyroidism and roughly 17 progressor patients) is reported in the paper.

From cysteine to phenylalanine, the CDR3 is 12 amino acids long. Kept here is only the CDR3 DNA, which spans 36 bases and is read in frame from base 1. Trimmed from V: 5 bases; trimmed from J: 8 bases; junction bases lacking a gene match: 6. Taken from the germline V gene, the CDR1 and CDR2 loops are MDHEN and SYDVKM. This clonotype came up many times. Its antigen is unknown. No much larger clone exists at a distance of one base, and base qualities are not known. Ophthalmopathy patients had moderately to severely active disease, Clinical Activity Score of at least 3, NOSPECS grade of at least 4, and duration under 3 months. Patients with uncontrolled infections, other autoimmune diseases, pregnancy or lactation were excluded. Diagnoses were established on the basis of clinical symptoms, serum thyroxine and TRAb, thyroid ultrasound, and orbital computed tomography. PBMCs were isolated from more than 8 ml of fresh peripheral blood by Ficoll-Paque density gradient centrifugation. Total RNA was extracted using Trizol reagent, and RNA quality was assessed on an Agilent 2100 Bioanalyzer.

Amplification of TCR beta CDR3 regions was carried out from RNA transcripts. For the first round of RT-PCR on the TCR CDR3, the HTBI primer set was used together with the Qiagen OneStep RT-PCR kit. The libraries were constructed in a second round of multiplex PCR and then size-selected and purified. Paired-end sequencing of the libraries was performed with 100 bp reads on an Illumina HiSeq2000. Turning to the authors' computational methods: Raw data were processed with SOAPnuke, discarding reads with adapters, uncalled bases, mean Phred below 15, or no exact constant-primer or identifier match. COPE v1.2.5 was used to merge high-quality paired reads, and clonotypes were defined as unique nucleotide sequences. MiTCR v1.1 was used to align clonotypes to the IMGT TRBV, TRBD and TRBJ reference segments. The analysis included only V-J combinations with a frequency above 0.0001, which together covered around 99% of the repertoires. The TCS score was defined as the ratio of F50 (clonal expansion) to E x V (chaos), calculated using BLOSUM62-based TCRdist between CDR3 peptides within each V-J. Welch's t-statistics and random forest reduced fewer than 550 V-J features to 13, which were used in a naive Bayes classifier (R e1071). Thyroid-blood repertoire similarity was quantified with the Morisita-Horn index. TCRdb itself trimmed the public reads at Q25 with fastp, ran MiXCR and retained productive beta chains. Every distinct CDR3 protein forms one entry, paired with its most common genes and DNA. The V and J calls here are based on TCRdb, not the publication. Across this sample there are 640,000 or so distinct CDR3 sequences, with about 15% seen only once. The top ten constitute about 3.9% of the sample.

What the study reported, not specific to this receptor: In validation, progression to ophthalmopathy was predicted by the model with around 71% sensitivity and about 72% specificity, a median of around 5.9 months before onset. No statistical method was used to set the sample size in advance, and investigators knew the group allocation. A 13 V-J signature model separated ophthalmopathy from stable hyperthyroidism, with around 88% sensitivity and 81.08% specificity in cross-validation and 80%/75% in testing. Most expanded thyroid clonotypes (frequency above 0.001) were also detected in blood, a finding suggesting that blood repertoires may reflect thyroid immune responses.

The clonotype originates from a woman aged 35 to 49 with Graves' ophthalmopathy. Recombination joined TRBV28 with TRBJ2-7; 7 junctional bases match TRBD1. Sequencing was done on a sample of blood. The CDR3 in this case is CASSLRTGQQYF. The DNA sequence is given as TGTGCCAGCAGTCTACGGACAGGTCAGCAGTACTTC.